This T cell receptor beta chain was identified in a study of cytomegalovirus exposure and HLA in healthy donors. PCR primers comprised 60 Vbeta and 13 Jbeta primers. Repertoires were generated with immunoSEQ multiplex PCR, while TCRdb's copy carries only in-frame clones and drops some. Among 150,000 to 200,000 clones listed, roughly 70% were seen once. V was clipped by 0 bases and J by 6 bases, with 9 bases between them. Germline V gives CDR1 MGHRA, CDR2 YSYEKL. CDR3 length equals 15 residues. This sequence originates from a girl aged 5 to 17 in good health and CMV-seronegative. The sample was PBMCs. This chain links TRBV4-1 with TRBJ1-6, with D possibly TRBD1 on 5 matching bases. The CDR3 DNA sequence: TGCGCCAGCAGCCAAGAGACCGGGGGTAATTCACCCCTCCACTTT. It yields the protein CASSQETGGNSPLHF.